Sequencing of this T cell receptor (beta chain) was carried out in a study of T-cell reconstitution after alpha-beta-depleted transplantation in children. Researchers prepared the TCRbeta library using unique molecular identifiers, the study reports. From the PCR reads, TCRdb called clonotypes with MiXCR, one entry per CDR3 protein. The data contain about 240,000 distinct CDR3 sequences, roughly 23% of them singletons. From germline, CDR1 is SQVTM and CDR2 ANQGSEA. This CDR3 comprises 11 residues. V lost 6 bases to trimming and J lost 6 bases, with 9 bases between them. V usage is TRBV29-1 and J usage is TRBJ2-1, with D tentatively TRBD2 (5 bases). The TCR comes from a girl aged 2 to 9 with Fanconi anemia, due to receive a stem cell transplant. Material: PBMCs, obtained before TCRalphabeta/CD19-depleted stem cell transplant. CDR3 sequence reads: CSVSRGNEQFF. In nucleotides, the CDR3 is TGCAGCGTCTCCCGGGGCAATGAGCAGTTCTTC.